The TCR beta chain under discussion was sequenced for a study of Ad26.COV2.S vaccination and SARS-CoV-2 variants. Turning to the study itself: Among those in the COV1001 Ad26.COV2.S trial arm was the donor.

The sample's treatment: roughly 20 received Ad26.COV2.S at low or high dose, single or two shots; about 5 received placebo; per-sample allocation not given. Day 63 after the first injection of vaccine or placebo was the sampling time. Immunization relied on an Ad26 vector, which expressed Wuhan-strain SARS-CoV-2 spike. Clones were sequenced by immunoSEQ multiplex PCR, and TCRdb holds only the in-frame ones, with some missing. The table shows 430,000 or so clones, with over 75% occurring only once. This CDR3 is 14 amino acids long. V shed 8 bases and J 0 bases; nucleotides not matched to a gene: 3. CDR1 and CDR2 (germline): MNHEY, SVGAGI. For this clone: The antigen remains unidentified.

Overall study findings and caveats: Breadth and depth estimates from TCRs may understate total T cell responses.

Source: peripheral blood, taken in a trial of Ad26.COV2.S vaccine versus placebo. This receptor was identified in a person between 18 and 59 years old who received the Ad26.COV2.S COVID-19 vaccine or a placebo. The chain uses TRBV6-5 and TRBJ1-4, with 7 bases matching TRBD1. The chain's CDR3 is CASRDSSTNEKLFF. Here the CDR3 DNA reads TGTGCCAGCCGGGACAGTTCAACTAATGAAAAACTGTTTTTT.